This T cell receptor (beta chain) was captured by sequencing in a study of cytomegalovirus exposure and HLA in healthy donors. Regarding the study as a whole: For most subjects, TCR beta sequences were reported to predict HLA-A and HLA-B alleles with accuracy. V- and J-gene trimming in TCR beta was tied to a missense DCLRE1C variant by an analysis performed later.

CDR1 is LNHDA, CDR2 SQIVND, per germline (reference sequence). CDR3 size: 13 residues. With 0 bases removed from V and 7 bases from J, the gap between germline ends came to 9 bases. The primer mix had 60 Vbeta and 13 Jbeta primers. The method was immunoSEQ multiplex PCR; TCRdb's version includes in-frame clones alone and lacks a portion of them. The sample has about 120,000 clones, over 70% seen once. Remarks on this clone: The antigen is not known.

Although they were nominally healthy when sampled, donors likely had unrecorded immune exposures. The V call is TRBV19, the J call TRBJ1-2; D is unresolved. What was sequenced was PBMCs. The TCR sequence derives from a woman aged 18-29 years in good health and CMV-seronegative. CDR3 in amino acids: CASSIDEGGGYTF. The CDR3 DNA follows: TGTGCCAGTAGTATAGATGAAGGCGGTGGCTACACCTTC.